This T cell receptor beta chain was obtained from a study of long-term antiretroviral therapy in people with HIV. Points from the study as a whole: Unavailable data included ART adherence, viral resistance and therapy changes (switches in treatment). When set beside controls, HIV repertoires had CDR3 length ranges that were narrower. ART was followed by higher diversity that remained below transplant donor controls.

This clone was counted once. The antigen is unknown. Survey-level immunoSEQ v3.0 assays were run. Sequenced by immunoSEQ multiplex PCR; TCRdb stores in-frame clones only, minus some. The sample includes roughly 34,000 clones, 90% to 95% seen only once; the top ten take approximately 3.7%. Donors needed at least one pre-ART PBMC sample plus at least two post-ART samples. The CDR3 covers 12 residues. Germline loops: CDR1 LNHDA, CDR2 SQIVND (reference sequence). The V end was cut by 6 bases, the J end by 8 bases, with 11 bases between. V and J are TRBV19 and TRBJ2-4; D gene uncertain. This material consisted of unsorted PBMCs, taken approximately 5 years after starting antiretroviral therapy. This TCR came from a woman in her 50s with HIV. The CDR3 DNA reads TGTGCCAGTAGCCGAAACTGGGACATTCAGTACTTC. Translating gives CASSRNWDIQYF. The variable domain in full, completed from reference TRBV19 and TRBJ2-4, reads DGGITQSPKYLFRKEGQNVTLSCEQNLNHDAMYWYRQDPGQGLRLIYYSQIVNDFQKGDIAEGYSVSREKKESFPLTVTSAQKNPTAFYLCASSRNWDIQYFGAGTRLSVL.